In its sample, the clone carrying this TCR beta chain was seen a few times. Repertoires were generated with immunoSEQ multiplex PCR, while TCRdb's copy carries only in-frame clones and drops some. The sample lists 72,000 or so clones, 85% to 90% occurring once. Germline V gives CDR1 MDHEN, CDR2 SYDVKM. Trimming took off 6 bases at V and 6 bases at J, with 9 bases between the two ends. This CDR3 is 11 amino acids long. The sample comes from a study of PD-L1 blockade in urothelial cancer. Noted time point: peripheral blood 6 weeks after treatment start. V is TRBV28 and J is TRBJ2-7; D not resolved. Sequenced material: PBMCs, taken around atezolizumab (anti-PD-L1) treatment. The TCR comes from a man in his 60s with urothelial cancer. The CDR3 bases are TGTGCCAGCAGGTGGTCCGGCGAGCAGTACTTC. It is translated as CASRWSGEQYF. The whole variable domain, filled in from reference TRBV28 and TRBJ2-7, reads DVKVTQSSRYLVKRTGEKVFLECVQDMDHENMFWYRQDPGLGLRLIYFSYDVKMKEKGDIPEGYSVSREKKERFSLILESASTNQTSMYLCASRWSGEQYFGPGTRLTVT.